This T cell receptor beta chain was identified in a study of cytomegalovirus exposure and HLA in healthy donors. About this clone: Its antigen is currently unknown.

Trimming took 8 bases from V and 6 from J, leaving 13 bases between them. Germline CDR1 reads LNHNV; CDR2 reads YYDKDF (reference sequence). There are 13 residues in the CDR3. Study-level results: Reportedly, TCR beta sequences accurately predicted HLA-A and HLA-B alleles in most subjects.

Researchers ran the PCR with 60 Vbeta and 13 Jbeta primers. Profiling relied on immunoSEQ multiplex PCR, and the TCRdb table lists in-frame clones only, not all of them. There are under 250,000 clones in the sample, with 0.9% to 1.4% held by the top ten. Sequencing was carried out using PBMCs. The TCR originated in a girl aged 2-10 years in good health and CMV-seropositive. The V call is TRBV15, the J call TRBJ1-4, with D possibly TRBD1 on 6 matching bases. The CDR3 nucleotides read TGTGCCACCTCAGACAGGAGGTATGAAAAACTGTTTTTT. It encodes CATSDRRYEKLFF.